These 17 T cell receptor beta chains were sequenced from one sample in a study of blood T cell repertoires in COVID-19. Measured with immunoSEQ multiplex PCR; TCRdb has only the in-frame clones, and not every one. Of 370,000 or so clones in the sample, around 84% were seen once. The sequenced sample was peripheral blood. These receptors were collected from a human donor with acute or convalescent COVID-19. The donor label of this sample is uncertain.

This rearrangement joins TRBV2 to TRBJ2-5; D is possibly TRBD1 (6 bases). Germline CDR1 SNHLY, CDR2 FYNNEI. The CDR3 contains 17 residues. V was pared by 3 bases and J by 3 bases, with 20 bases between. The CDR3 here is CASSDHPRQVSEETQYF. In nucleotides, the CDR3 is TGTGCCAGCAGTGACCACCCTCGACAGGTTTCGGAAGAGACCCAGTACTTC.

This clone has a handful of counts. This rearrangement joins TRBV6-6 to TRBJ2-7, with D tentatively TRBD2 (6 bases). The germline CDR1 and CDR2 sequences are MNHNY and SVGAGI (reference sequence). The CDR3 length is 13 residues. V gave up 2 bases and J gave up 6 bases, with 11 bases separating them. The CDR3 is CASSYGGGSEQYF. The DNA of the CDR3 is TGTGCCAGCAGTTACGGTGGGGGGAGCGAGCAGTACTTC.

This clone has only a few counts. This chain links TRBV30 with TRBJ2-2, with 8 nucleotides matching TRBD2. There are 16 residues in the CDR3. V gave up 8 bases and J gave up 3 bases; unmatched junction bases: 14. Germline assignment: CDR1 GTSNPN and CDR2 SVGIG (reference sequence). The CDR3 is CALKTSAQRYTGELFF. The CDR3 DNA is TGTGCCCTTAAGACTAGCGCCCAACGGTACACCGGGGAGCTGTTTTTT. Looking up the rest from reference TRBV30 and TRBJ2-2 gives the full variable domain: SQTIHQWPATLVQPVGSPLSLECTVEGTSNPNLYWYRQAAGRGLQLLFYSVGIGQISSEVPQNLSASRPQDRQFILSSKKLLLSDSGFYLCALKTSAQRYTGELFFGEGSRLTVL.

The V and J genes are TRBV25-1 and TRBJ2-6, with 10 bases matching TRBD1. With V trimmed by 7 bases and J by 1 base, 7 bases remained unmatched. Germline CDR1 reads MGHDK; CDR2 reads SYGVNS. The CDR3 sequence is 17 residues long. CDR3 sequence reads: CASTKTGGSSGANVLTF. The CDR3 DNA reads TGTGCCAGCACCAAGACAGGGGGCTCGTCTGGGGCCAACGTCCTGACTTTC.

As for this clone: Other nucleotide sequences in the sample specify the same CDR3. V gene TRBV5-6 combines with J gene TRBJ2-1; D is perhaps TRBD1 (6 bases). The CDR3 consists of 13 residues. Germline CDR1 is SGHDT and CDR2 is YYEEEE. Deletions cut 2 bases from V and 4 bases from J, with 7 bases between. The DNA for the CDR3 is TGTGCCAGCAGCTTCGGACAGTACAATGAGCAGTTCTTC. Protein sequence: CASSFGQYNEQFF.

The V and J genes are TRBV3-1 (or the pseudogene TRBV3-2) and TRBJ2-1; D is uncertain. CDR1 and CDR2 from the germline V gene are LGHDT and YNNKEL (reference sequence). This CDR3 contains 11 residues. Deletions cut 4 bases from V and 5 bases from J, with 3 bases between. The CDR3 reads CASSLNNEQFF. As DNA, the CDR3 is TGTGCCAGCAGCCTAAACAATGAGCAGTTCTTC.

The chain is built from TRBV19 and TRBJ2-7; TRBD1 agrees at 10 bases. There are 16 residues in the CDR3. Losses at the gene ends were 6 bases for V and 3 bases for J; bases not matched to a gene: 11. Germline CDR1 is LNHDA and CDR2 is SQIVND (reference sequence). This CDR3 is CASSSPGTGAGYEQYF. The CDR3 bases are TGTGCCAGTAGCAGCCCCGGGACAGGGGCGGGCTACGAGCAGTACTTC.

The chain links TRBV6-5 to TRBJ1-1, with D perhaps matching TRBD1 (6 bases). Trimming took 7 bases from V and 4 from J, leaving 16 bases between them. This CDR3 contains 14 residues. Germline loops: CDR1 MNHEY, CDR2 SVGAGI. CDR3 sequence: CASIRDIRITEAFF. The CDR3 DNA follows: TGTGCCAGCATACGGGACATTCGGATCACTGAAGCTTTCTTT.

The J gene is TRBJ2-3, the V gene TRBV19; 11 nucleotides agree with TRBD2. CDR3 length: 16 amino acids. Germline V gene data show CDR1 as LNHDA and CDR2 as SQIVND (reference sequence). V was clipped by 4 bases and J by 5 bases; unmatched bases: 8. The CDR3 reads CASSTRLAGLGDTQYF. Written as DNA, the CDR3 is TGTGCCAGTAGTACTCGACTAGCGGGACTTGGAGATACGCAGTATTTT.

The chain has TRBV5-1 and TRBJ1-1; perhaps TRBD1 as D (5 bases). The CDR3 sequence is 14 residues long. From germline, CDR1 is SGHRS and CDR2 YFSETQ. Trimming shortened V by 2 bases and J by 2 bases, and 10 bases separated the two germline ends. This CDR3 is CASSFRQSNTEAFF. Here the CDR3 DNA reads TGCGCCAGCAGCTTTCGACAGAGCAACACTGAAGCTTTCTTT. Full variable domain (rest looked up from reference TRBV5-1 and TRBJ1-1): KAGVTQTPRYLIKTRGQQVTLSCSPISGHRSVSWYQQTPGQGLQFLFEYFSETQRNKGNFPGRFSGRQFSNSRSEMNVSTLELGDSALYLCASSFRQSNTEAFFGQGTRLTVV.

Only one count was recorded for this clone. The V call is TRBV4-1, the J call TRBJ2-1, with 8 bases that match TRBD2. There are 17 residues in the CDR3. V trimming: 0 bases; J trimming: 7 bases; junction bases outside the gene matches: 11. CDR1 MGHRA and CDR2 YSYEKL come from the germline V gene. CDR3 region: CASSQDHAGGRSNEQFF. CDR3 in DNA: TGCGCCAGCAGCCAAGATCATGCGGGAGGCCGGAGTAATGAGCAGTTCTTC.

This clone has just one count. The chain uses TRBV19 and TRBJ2-3; 7 positions agree with TRBD1. Germline assignment: CDR1 LNHDA and CDR2 SQIVND (reference sequence). J was trimmed by 8 bases and V by 5 bases; bases with no gene match: 10. The CDR3 extends over 14 amino acids. The CDR3 loop is CASSEVGGRGTQYF. The CDR3 DNA sequence: TGTGCCAGTAGTGAAGTAGGGGGCCGGGGTACGCAGTATTTT.

This chain connects TRBV30 to TRBJ1-1, with TRBD1 matching 7 bases. Looked up from germline, CDR1 is GTSNPN and CDR2 is SVGIG (reference sequence). V was pared by 7 bases and J by 5 bases, with 13 bases of the junction left unmatched. The CDR3 is 14 residues long. DNA of the CDR3: TGTGCCTTGGACTCAGAGGGACAGACTACTGAAGCTTTCTTT. This sequence encodes CALDSEGQTTEAFF.

This rearrangement joins TRBV5-1 to TRBJ2-1; D is possibly TRBD2 (6 bases). V dropped 4 bases and J dropped 15 bases, with 20 bases sitting between them. The CDR3 is 13 residues long. CDR1 is SGHRS, CDR2 YFSETQ, per germline. CDR3 amino acids: CASSPTAGRRWFF. In DNA, the CDR3 is TGCGCCAGCAGCCCGACAGCGGGCCGGCGCTGGTTCTTC.

This clone was seen a single time. V gene TRBV19 combines with J gene TRBJ2-4; the match to TRBD1 covers 10 bases. The CDR3 has 15 amino acids. The germline CDR1 and CDR2 sequences are LNHDA and SQIVND (reference sequence). V trimming: 6 bases; J trimming: 3 bases; junction bases outside the gene matches: 5. The CDR3 region is CASSWGQGYKNIQYF. Written as DNA, the CDR3 is TGTGCCAGTAGCTGGGGACAGGGGTACAAAAACATTCAGTACTTC.

This clone is a singleton in its sample. The chain combines TRBV5-6 with TRBJ1-2; possible D gene TRBD1, 6 bases. The CDR3 length is 14 residues. V was cut by 0 bases and J by 4 bases, with 10 bases left in between. Germline V lookup: CDR1 SGHDT, CDR2 YYEEEE. The CDR3 loop is CASSLEQGAYGYTF. In nucleotides, the CDR3 is TGTGCCAGCAGCTTGGAACAGGGTGCCTATGGCTACACCTTC.

The V gene is TRBV7-8, the J gene TRBJ1-3; 8 bases line up with TRBD1. Germline loops: CDR1 SGHVS, CDR2 FQNEAQ. V gave up 3 bases and J gave up 4 bases; unmatched junction bases: 5. The length of the CDR3 is 15 residues. The CDR3 here is CASSLLRDRGNTIYF. DNA for the CDR3: TGTGCCAGCAGCTTGCTCCGGGACAGGGGAAACACCATATATTTT.